Below, 17 T cell receptor beta chains from the same sample are listed, as sequenced in a study of identical twins. TCRdb passed the 5' RACE reads through MiXCR, listing each CDR3 protein once. This table has fewer than 900,000 distinct CDR3 sequences, about 20% appearing once. The same data also went into a second study, on T cells expressing NK-cell markers.

Sequences were obtained from PBMCs. These receptors were taken from a woman between 18 and 29 years old in good health.

In its sample, this clonotype was seen a few times. The chain has TRBV12-3 or TRBV12-4 and TRBJ1-1, with D perhaps matching TRBD1 (5 bases). The CDR3 has 12 residues. Trimming removed 3 bases at V and 6 bases at J, with 8 bases between. CDR3 DNA sequence: TGTGCCAGCAGTTTTTTAGGGGCTGAAGCTTTCTTT. This translates into CASSFLGAEAFF.

This sequence joins TRBV7-9 and TRBJ1-1; unclear D gene. The CDR3 totals 12 residues. Per germline, CDR1 SEHNR and CDR2 FQNEAQ (reference sequence). The V and J ends lost 7 bases and 7 bases respectively, with 13 bases between them. The CDR3 DNA reads TGTGCCAGCACCACCCGGTGGGATGAAGCTTTCTTT. Amino acid sequence: CASTTRWDEAFF. Full variable domain (outside the CDR3, taken from reference TRBV7-9 and TRBJ1-1): DTGVSQNPRHKITKRGQNVTFRCDPISEHNRLYWYRQTLGQGPEFLTYFQNEAQLEKSRLLSDRFSAERPKGSFSTLEIQRTEQGDSAMYLCASTTRWDEAFFGQGTRLTVV.

In its sample, this clonotype was seen many times. The gene calls are TRBV12-3 or TRBV12-4 and TRBJ1-5; the match to TRBD1 covers 7 bases. V shed 2 bases, J shed 7 bases, and the junction held 8 bases outside the gene matches. CDR3 size: 15 residues. The CDR3 region is CASSLLQGLGQPQHF. The CDR3 DNA follows: TGTGCCAGCAGTTTATTACAGGGGTTGGGGCAGCCCCAGCATTTT.

This clonotype was detected only a few times. CDR3 amino acids: CSARDRRRDNEQFF. The CDR3 bases are TGCAGTGCTAGAGATAGGAGGCGGGACAATGAGCAGTTCTTC. The rearrangement links TRBV20-1 to TRBJ2-1, with D perhaps TRBD2 (5 bases). The germline V and J ends were trimmed by 0 bases and 5 bases, with 11 bases remaining between them. This CDR3 contains 14 residues. Per germline, CDR1 DFQATT and CDR2 SNEGSKA (reference sequence).

This chain joins TRBV4-3 and TRBJ2-7, with D tentatively TRBD2 (5 bases). Germline loops: CDR1 LGHNA, CDR2 YSLEER. V gave up 1 base and J gave up 6 bases, with 16 bases separating them. CDR3 size: 15 residues. CDR3 sequence: CASSQGASRWTEQYF. The CDR3 DNA sequence: TGCGCCAGCAGCCAAGGGGCTAGCCGGTGGACCGAGCAGTACTTC.

This clonotype was detected only a few times. The chain joins TRBV9 to TRBJ2-7, with D tentatively TRBD1 (6 bases). The V end lost 0 bases, the J end lost 4 bases, and 14 bases lay between the germline ends. The CDR3 totals 15 residues. Germline lookup yields CDR1 SGDLS and CDR2 YYNGEE. DNA for the CDR3: TGTGCCAGCAGCGTAGGTAGAGGGGGTACGTACGAGCAGTACTTC. This translates into CASSVGRGGTYEQYF. The full variable domain, its missing parts supplied by reference TRBV9 and TRBJ2-7, is DSGVTQTPKHLITATGQRVTLRCSPRSGDLSVYWYQQSLDQGLQFLIQYYNGEERAKGNILERFSAQQFPDLHSELNLSSLELGDSALYFCASSVGRGGTYEQYFGPGTRLTVT.

This clonotype has only a few counts. The chain links TRBV4-3 to TRBJ1-1; tentatively, D is TRBD1 (5 bases). The germline V gene encodes CDR1 LGHNA and CDR2 YSLEER. The CDR3 is 15 amino acids. V was trimmed by 4 bases and J by 5 bases, leaving 17 bases between them. CDR3 DNA: TGCGCCAGCAGCCGACATGCAGGGCGTGGAACTGAAGCTTTCTTT. Amino acids: CASSRHAGRGTEAFF.

The chain links TRBV6-1 to TRBJ2-7; possibly TRBD2 for D (7 bases). The CDR3 is made up of 15 amino acids. Trimming cost V 3 bases and J 0 bases, with 12 bases left between them. Germline V lookup: CDR1 MNHNS, CDR2 SASEGT. In nucleotides, the CDR3 is TGTGCCAGCAGTGATCAGGGAGGGGGCTCCTACGAGCAGTACTTC. It encodes CASSDQGGGSYEQYF.

The chain employs TRBV7-8 and TRBJ2-5, with D hard to call. Trimming took off 5 bases at V and 5 bases at J, with 9 bases between the two ends. The germline V gene has CDR1 SGHVS and CDR2 FQNEAQ. The CDR3 loop spans 12 amino acids. In nucleotides, the CDR3 is TGTGCCAGCAGCCACGACGGGGAGACCCAGTACTTC. Translated: CASSHDGETQYF. Variable domain in full (rest from reference TRBV7-8 and TRBJ2-5): GAGVSQSPRYKVAKRGQDVALRCDPISGHVSLFWYQQALGQGPEFLTYFQNEAQLDKSGLPSDRFFAERPEGSVSTLKIQRTQQEDSAVYLCASSHDGETQYFGPGTRLLVL.

This clonotype was counted at least ten times. The chain carries TRBV6-5 and TRBJ2-5, with TRBD2 as a possible D gene (6 bases). Germline V gene lookup returns CDR1 MNHEY and CDR2 SVGAGI. The CDR3 loop spans 14 amino acids. V gave up 2 bases and J gave up 4 bases, with 11 bases separating them. For the CDR3, the DNA is TGTGCCAGCAGTTACGGACGGGGGAGAGAGACCCAGTACTTC. Translation gives CASSYGRGRETQYF.

The rearrangement joins TRBV5-1 to TRBJ2-5; 13 nucleotides line up with TRBD2. The CDR3 sequence is 17 residues long. Germline-derived CDR1 and CDR2 are SGHRS and YFSETQ. V lost 0 bases to trimming and J lost 2 bases; unmatched junction nucleotides: 4. The CDR3 DNA reads as TGCGCCAGCAGCTTGGATGGACTAGCGGGGGAGCAAGAGACCCAGTACTTC. Translating gives CASSLDGLAGEQETQYF. Looking up the rest from reference TRBV5-1 and TRBJ2-5 gives the full variable domain: KAGVTQTPRYLIKTRGQQVTLSCSPISGHRSVSWYQQTPGQGLQFLFEYFSETQRNKGNFPGRFSGRQFSNSRSEMNVSTLELGDSALYLCASSLDGLAGEQETQYFGPGTRLLVL.

V and J are TRBV4-2 and TRBJ1-5; 7 positions match TRBD1. CDR3 size: 16 residues. V was pared by 1 base and J by 0 bases, with 3 bases of the junction left unmatched. The V gene's germline CDR1 is LGHNA and CDR2 YNFKEQ. The CDR3 sequence is CASSQGGQNSNQPQHF. The CDR3 region has the DNA TGTGCCAGCAGCCAAGGGGGACAGAATAGCAATCAGCCCCAGCATTTT.

A few counts support this clonotype. J is TRBJ1-1 and V is TRBV20-1, with D possibly being TRBD1 (6 bases). The germline V gene has CDR1 DFQATT and CDR2 SNEGSKA (reference sequence). Trimming shortened V by 1 base and J by 1 base, and 10 bases separated the two germline ends. CDR3 length: 14 residues. CDR3 nucleotides: TGCAGTGCTAGAGTAGGGGGACAGAACACTGAAGCTTTCTTT. Translation gives CSARVGGQNTEAFF.

This chain connects TRBV25-1 to TRBJ2-7, with D hard to call. There are 13 residues in the CDR3. V lost 5 bases and J lost 3, with 11 bases in between. The germline CDR1 and CDR2 sequences are MGHDK and SYGVNS. CDR3 residues: CASSSRAFYEQYF. The CDR3 DNA is TGTGCCAGCAGTTCCCGGGCCTTCTACGAGCAGTACTTC.

The chain uses TRBV29-1 and TRBJ2-2; 9 nucleotides agree with TRBD2. CDR1 is SQVTM, CDR2 ANQGSEA, per germline. The CDR3 spans 15 residues. The V gene end was trimmed by 3 bases and the J gene end by 4 bases; junction bases not matched to a gene: 6. The DNA of the CDR3 is TGCAGCGTTGAGTTAGCGGGGGAGCCCACCGGGGAGCTGTTTTTT. Its translation is CSVELAGEPTGELFF.

In this sample, this clonotype turned up a few times. The chain carries TRBV20-1 and TRBJ2-7; TRBD2 is a possible D gene (5 bases). V was trimmed by 3 bases and J by 7 bases, leaving 22 bases between them. This CDR3 is built from 15 residues. CDR1 is DFQATT and CDR2 is SNEGSKA in the germline V gene (reference sequence). The CDR3: CSASSLRAGLREQYF. The CDR3, as DNA: TGCAGTGCTAGCTCCCTGCGGGCAGGACTTAGGGAGCAGTACTTC.

The chain joins TRBV2 to TRBJ2-1, with TRBD2 matching 8 bases. The CDR3 covers 16 residues. Unmatched junction bases numbered 6, after V lost 0 bases and J lost 5 bases. CDR1 is SNHLY and CDR2 is FYNNEI in the germline V gene. The CDR3, as DNA: TGTGCCAGCAGTGAAGCGCGGGGCGGGAGGAACAATGAGCAGTTCTTC. Protein: CASSEARGGRNNEQFF.